This entry describes one T cell receptor (beta chain). Antigen unknown. The sample originates from a study of shared clonotypes between healthy human individuals. The naive CD8 fraction comprised CD45RO-negative cells positively selected for CCR7 and excluded terminally differentiated effector memory CD45RA+ cells. Method: immunoSEQ multiplex PCR; TCRdb's copy keeps in-frame clones and lacks some. The sample has about 2.1 million clones; just over 90% are singletons. The CDR3 has 16 residues. Regarding the study as a whole: Larger estimated richness was generally seen in naive subsets than in memory subsets. Sequencing of the sorted subsets was shown by rarefaction to be incomplete despite large depth.

The TCR sequence derives from a man in his late teens or twenties in good health. Some clones in this sample may be carry-over from other donors' samples. The rearrangement joins TRBV21-1 to TRBJ2-1; the table's D call TRBD2 went unverified against the DNA. TRBV21-1 is described as a pseudogene. Sequencing was done on a sample of naive CD8+ T cells from PBMCs. DNA for the CDR3: TGTGCCAGCAGTACTAGCGGGAGGGGAACCTACAATGAGCAGTTCTTC. Protein sequence: CASSTSGRGTYNEQFF.